The 3 T cell receptor beta chains given below trace back to one sample, sequenced in a study of blood T cell repertoires in COVID-19. Using immunoSEQ multiplex PCR, the repertoire was profiled, and TCRdb retains in-frame clones only, with some absent. The repertoire holds around 61,000 clones, with approximately 78% as singletons. The sequenced sample consisted of peripheral blood. All receptors come from a man aged 80 or over with acute or convalescent COVID-19.

The chain is built from TRBV29-1 and TRBJ1-1, with a possible D match to TRBD1 (5 bases). Germline V gene lookup returns CDR1 SQVTM and CDR2 ANQGSEA. The V end lost 6 bases, the J end lost 11 bases, and 19 bases lay between the germline ends. The CDR3 has 12 amino acids. CDR3 amino acids: CSVLDIGEAAFF. DNA for the CDR3: TGCAGCGTCCTGGATATAGGGGAAGCGGCTTTCTTT.

The V and J genes are TRBV19 and TRBJ2-6; 9 positions match TRBD1. CDR1 and CDR2 from the germline V gene are LNHDA and SQIVND (reference sequence). The CDR3 sequence is 19 residues long. Trimming removed 6 bases from V and 0 bases from J; junction bases left unmatched: 12. The CDR3 DNA reads as TGTGCCAGTAGCAATACGGACAGGGGCAGGTTCTCTGGGGCCAACGTCCTGACTTTC. It yields the protein CASSNTDRGRFSGANVLTF. Full variable domain (rest looked up from reference TRBV19 and TRBJ2-6): DGGITQSPKYLFRKEGQNVTLSCEQNLNHDAMYWYRQDPGQGLRLIYYSQIVNDFQKGDIAEGYSVSREKKESFPLTVTSAQKNPTAFYLCASSNTDRGRFSGANVLTFGAGSRLTVL.

J is TRBJ2-7 and V is TRBV15; no firm D call. Germline V lookup: CDR1 LNHNV, CDR2 YYDKDF (reference sequence). This CDR3 contains 14 residues. V was cut by 2 bases and J by 6 bases, with 14 bases left in between. In DNA, the CDR3 is TGTGCCACCAGCAGAACCTTAGCCCTAAGCGAGCAGTACTTC. This translates into CATSRTLALSEQYF.